Here is one T cell receptor (beta chain) with its context. This sample is drawn from a study of T cells after somatic rescue of genetic block. Germline V gene data show CDR1 as SEHNR and CDR2 as FQNEAQ (reference sequence). The CDR3 has 16 residues. Germline trimming cut 6 bases from V and 5 bases from J; bases unmatched to any gene: 10. Libraries were prepared by immunoSEQ multiplex PCR; TCRdb keeps only in-frame clonotypes and omits some of them. This sample has about 70,000 clones; around 90% occur once, and the top ten carry 3%. This receptor was identified in a middle-aged man. The V call is TRBV7-9, the J call TRBJ2-5; TRBD1 matches at 12 bases. Sequenced sample: peripheral blood mononuclear cells (PBMCs). CDR3 DNA sequence: TGTGCCAGCAGTTCCCCGGGACAGGGGGCGGTGGAGACCCAGTACTTC. This encodes CASSSPGQGAVETQYF.